This T cell receptor (beta chain) was recorded in a study of blood T cells in healthy people across ages. About the study: Capture by template switching was about one barcoded beta molecule per two T cells.

Study-wide points: No one knew whether donors had CMV, which possibly confounded expanded clonotype changes.

As regards this clonotype: Its antigen is undetermined.

CDR1 and CDR2 from the germline V gene are MNHEY and SVGAGI. The germline V and J ends were trimmed by 6 bases and 8 bases, with 10 bases remaining between them. The CDR3 extends over 11 amino acids. Using a J-beta primer mix together with a sample-barcoded 5' primer, a second PCR was run for 7 to 11 cycles. Unique molecular identifiers of 12 random nucleotides labeled each cDNA. One entry per CDR3 protein, called by TCRdb with MiXCR from the 5' RACE reads. The top ten clones hold roughly 37% of a sample with around 800,000 distinct CDR3 sequences, about 53% of them seen once. The source of this sequence is an older man in good health. The sample taken for sequencing was blood. The chain is built from TRBV6-5 and TRBJ1-2; D gene unclear. In nucleotides, the CDR3 is TGTGCCAGCAGGGACCTGGGGGGCTACACCTTC. Amino acid sequence: CASRDLGGYTF.